Following are 14 T cell receptor beta chains from one sample sequenced in a study of post-analysis software for immune sequencing data. Prepared libraries of TCR beta cDNA carried unique molecular identifiers. TCRdb itself ran the PCR reads through MiXCR, one entry per CDR3 protein. The repertoire has 350,000 to 500,000 distinct CDR3 sequences, about 39% of them found once; the top ten carry around 8%. Study outcomes and limitations: In patients, TRBV5-6, TRBV5-1 and TRBV20-1 belonged to four or five TRBV segments found more frequently than in controls.

No cognate antigen is known for these TCRs. The source material was blood. These receptors all stem from a girl aged 2 to 10 with multiple sclerosis.

This clonotype was counted between two and nine times. The gene calls are TRBV10-3 and TRBJ2-7, with TRBD2 matching 9 bases. Looked up from germline, CDR1 is ENHRY and CDR2 is SYGVKD. Losses at the gene ends were 6 bases for V and 0 bases for J; bases not matched to a gene: 3. The CDR3 spans 14 residues. The CDR3 region is CAIRTSGSSYEQYF. CDR3 nucleotides: TGTGCCATCAGGACTAGCGGCAGCTCCTACGAGCAGTACTTC.

This sequence joins TRBV6-2 or TRBV6-3 and TRBJ2-3, with a possible D match to TRBD2 (5 bases). From germline, CDR1 is MNHEY and CDR2 SVGEGT. There are 14 residues in the CDR3. Between the trimmed V and J ends, which lost 6 bases and 1 base, there was a span of 11 bases. This chain's CDR3 is CASRRASRTDTQYF. In nucleotides, the CDR3 is TGTGCCAGCAGGCGGGCCTCCCGCACAGATACGCAGTATTTT.

The V and J genes are TRBV5-1 and TRBJ2-1, with D possibly being TRBD1 (5 bases). V lost 0 bases and J lost 5, with 15 bases in between. Germline-derived CDR1 and CDR2 are SGHRS and YFSETQ. This CDR3 has 16 residues. CDR3: CASSLAVRGAHNEQFF. Here the CDR3 DNA reads TGCGCCAGCAGCTTGGCCGTAAGGGGCGCCCACAATGAGCAGTTCTTC.

This sequence joins TRBV28 and TRBJ2-5, with a tentative D call TRBD2 (6 bases). The end of the DNA fits TRBJ2-7 better, so the J call may be wrong. Germline CDR1 and CDR2: MDHEN and SYDVKM. The length of the CDR3 is 11 residues. The CDR3 sequence is CASAGGAEQYF. CDR3 DNA sequence: TGTGCCAGCGCCGGGGGAGCCGAGCAGTACTTC.

This clonotype is a singleton in its sample. The genes are TRBV9 and TRBJ1-1; D ambiguous. Germline V gives CDR1 SGDLS, CDR2 YYNGEE. The V end was cut by 1 base, the J end by 6 bases, with 16 bases between. CDR3 size: 15 residues. Here the CDR3 DNA reads TGTGCCAGCAGCGTAAATGTTCGGGGTATGGCTGAAGCTTTCTTT. It translates to CASSVNVRGMAEAFF.

The chain links TRBV12-3 or TRBV12-4 to TRBJ2-1; 7 bases align to TRBD2. The CDR3 has 16 amino acids. After removal of 3 bases from V and 6 bases from J, the junction contained 11 bases not matched to a gene. CDR3 region: CASSFAGLAEVNEQFF. CDR3 bases: TGTGCCAGCAGTTTCGCTGGCCTAGCGGAGGTCAATGAGCAGTTCTTC.

V and J are TRBV5-1 and TRBJ2-7; 8 nucleotides match TRBD2. The germline V gene encodes CDR1 SGHRS and CDR2 YFSETQ. The V segment lost 5 bases and the J segment 1 base; nucleotides outside the gene matches: 5. The CDR3 consists of 14 residues. The CDR3 bases are TGCGCCAGCAGGCCCGTAGCGGGGTCCTACGAGCAGTACTTC. Its translation: CASRPVAGSYEQYF.

The chain carries TRBV7-6 and TRBJ2-1, with 11 positions matching TRBD2. This CDR3 contains 16 residues. Germline V gene sequence: CDR1 SGHVS, CDR2 FNYEAQ. Trimming removed 5 bases from V and 9 bases from J; junction bases left unmatched: 12. CDR3 protein: CASSPLGASGRIEQFF. CDR3 sequence (DNA): TGTGCCAGCAGCCCCTTGGGGGCTAGCGGGAGGATTGAGCAGTTCTTC.

The chain joins TRBV28 to TRBJ2-3, with D perhaps matching TRBD2 (6 bases). With 3 bases removed from V and 6 bases from J, the gap between germline ends came to 25 bases. The CDR3 has 18 amino acids. Per germline, CDR1 MDHEN and CDR2 SYDVKM. CDR3 sequence (DNA): TGTGCCAGCAGTTTTTACGTGGGGGGTGGTTTAGTCACGGATACGCAGTATTTT. Translated, it gives CASSFYVGGGLVTDTQYF.

This chain links TRBV29-1 with TRBJ2-1; 10 bases are a match to TRBD2. CDR1 and CDR2 from the germline V gene are SQVTM and ANQGSEA. The CDR3 spans 14 residues. Trimming took 5 bases from V and 2 from J; bases not matched to a gene: 3. For the CDR3, the DNA is TGCAGCGTTCTAGGACTAGCGGCCTACAATGAGCAGTTCTTC. This sequence encodes CSVLGLAAYNEQFF.

The gene calls are TRBV7-7 and TRBJ2-1, with 10 bases that match TRBD2. CDR3 size: 17 residues. Trimming removed 5 bases from V and 7 bases from J; junction bases left unmatched: 14. The V gene's germline CDR1 is SSHAT and CDR2 FNYEAQ (reference sequence). The CDR3 protein is CASSPSAAGGLWNEQFF. The CDR3 DNA reads TGTGCCAGCAGCCCGAGCGCAGCGGGGGGGCTATGGAATGAGCAGTTCTTC.

The J gene is TRBJ2-7, the V gene TRBV5-1; no definite D call. Trimming pared 4 bases from V and 2 bases from J, leaving 13 bases between. The CDR3 consists of 14 residues. The germline CDR1 and CDR2 sequences are SGHRS and YFSETQ. The CDR3: CASSPSSRTYEQYF. CDR3 nucleotides: TGCGCCAGCAGCCCCAGTTCGAGAACCTACGAGCAGTACTTC.

In its sample, this clonotype was seen a few times. The CDR3 nucleotides read TGTGCCAGCAGTTACCCGTTATACAATGAGCAGTTCTTC. This translates into CASSYPLYNEQFF. V is TRBV6-6 and J is TRBJ2-1; D is undetermined. Germline V gene data show CDR1 as MNHNY and CDR2 as SVGAGI (reference sequence). V lost 2 bases and J lost 4, with 6 bases in between. The CDR3 is made up of 13 amino acids.

The genes are TRBV4-3 and TRBJ2-7; the match to TRBD1 covers 7 bases. The CDR3 length is 15 residues. Trimming at V came to 1 base and at J to 4 bases, leaving 7 bases not matched to a gene. Germline V lookup: CDR1 LGHNA, CDR2 YSLEER. CDR3 protein: CASSQVTGESYEQYF. The CDR3 coding sequence is TGCGCCAGCAGCCAAGTCACAGGGGAGTCTTACGAGCAGTACTTC.